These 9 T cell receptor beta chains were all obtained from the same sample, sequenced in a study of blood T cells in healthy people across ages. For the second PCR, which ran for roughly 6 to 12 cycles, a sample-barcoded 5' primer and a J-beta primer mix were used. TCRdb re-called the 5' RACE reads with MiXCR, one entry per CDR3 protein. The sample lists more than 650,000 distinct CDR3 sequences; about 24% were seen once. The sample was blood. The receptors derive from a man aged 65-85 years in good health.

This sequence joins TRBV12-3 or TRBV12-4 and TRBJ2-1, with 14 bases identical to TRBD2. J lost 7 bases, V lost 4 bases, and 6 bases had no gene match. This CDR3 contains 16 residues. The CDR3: CASSSAGTSGSNEQFF. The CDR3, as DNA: TGTGCCAGCAGTTCCGCCGGGACTAGCGGGAGTAATGAGCAGTTCTTC.

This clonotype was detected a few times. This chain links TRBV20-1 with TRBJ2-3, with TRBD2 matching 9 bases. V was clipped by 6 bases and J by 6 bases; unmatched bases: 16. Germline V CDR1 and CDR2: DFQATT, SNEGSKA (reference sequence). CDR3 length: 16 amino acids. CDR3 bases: TGCAGTGCCAAAAAGGAAGCGGGGGGCCGGATGGATACGCAGTATTTT. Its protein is CSAKKEAGGRMDTQYF.

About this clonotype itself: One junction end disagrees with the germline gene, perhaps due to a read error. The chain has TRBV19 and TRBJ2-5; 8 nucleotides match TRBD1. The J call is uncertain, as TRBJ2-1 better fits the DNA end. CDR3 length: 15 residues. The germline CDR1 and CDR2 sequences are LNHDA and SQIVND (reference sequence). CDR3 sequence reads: CASGVDRGAHNQQFF. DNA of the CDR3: TGTGCCAGTGGGGTAGACAGGGGAGCCCACAATCAGCAGTTCTTC.

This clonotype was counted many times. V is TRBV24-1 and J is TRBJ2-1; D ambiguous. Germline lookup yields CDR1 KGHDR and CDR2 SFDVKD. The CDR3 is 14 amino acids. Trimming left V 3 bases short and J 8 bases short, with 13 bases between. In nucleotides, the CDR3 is TGTGCCACCAGTGATCACCCCCGAGGCCATGAGCAGTTCTTC. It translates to CATSDHPRGHEQFF.

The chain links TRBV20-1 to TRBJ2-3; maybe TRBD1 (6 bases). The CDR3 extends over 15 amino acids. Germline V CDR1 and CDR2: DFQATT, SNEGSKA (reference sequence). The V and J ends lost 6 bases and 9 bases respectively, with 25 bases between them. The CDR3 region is CSAPRDIANSGTQYF. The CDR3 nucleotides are TGCAGTGCACCCCGGGACATCGCAAATTCGGGGACGCAGTATTTT.

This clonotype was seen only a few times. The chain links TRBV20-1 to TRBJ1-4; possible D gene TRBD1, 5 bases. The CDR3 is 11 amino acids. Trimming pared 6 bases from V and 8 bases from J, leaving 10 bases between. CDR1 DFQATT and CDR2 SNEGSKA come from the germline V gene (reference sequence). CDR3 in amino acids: CSAGRGEKLFF. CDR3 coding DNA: TGCAGTGCGGGGCGCGGCGAAAAACTGTTTTTT.

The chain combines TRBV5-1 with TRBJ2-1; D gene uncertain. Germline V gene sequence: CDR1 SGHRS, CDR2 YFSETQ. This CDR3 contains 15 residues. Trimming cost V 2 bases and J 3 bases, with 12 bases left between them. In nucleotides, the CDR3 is TGCGCCAGCAGCTTCTCAACCGAACGCTACAATGAGCAGTTCTTC. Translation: CASSFSTERYNEQFF.

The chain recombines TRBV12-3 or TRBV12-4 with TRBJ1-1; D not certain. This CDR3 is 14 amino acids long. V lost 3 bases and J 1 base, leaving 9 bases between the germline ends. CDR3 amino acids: CASSFYPGNTEAFF. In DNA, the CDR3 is TGTGCCAGCAGTTTTTATCCGGGGAACACTGAAGCTTTCTTT.

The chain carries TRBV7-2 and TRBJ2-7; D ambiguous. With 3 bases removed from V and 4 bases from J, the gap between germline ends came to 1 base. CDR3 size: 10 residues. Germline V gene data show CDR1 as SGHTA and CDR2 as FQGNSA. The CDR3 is CASSFYEQYV. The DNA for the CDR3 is TGTGCCAGCAGCTTTTACGAGCAGTACGTC.